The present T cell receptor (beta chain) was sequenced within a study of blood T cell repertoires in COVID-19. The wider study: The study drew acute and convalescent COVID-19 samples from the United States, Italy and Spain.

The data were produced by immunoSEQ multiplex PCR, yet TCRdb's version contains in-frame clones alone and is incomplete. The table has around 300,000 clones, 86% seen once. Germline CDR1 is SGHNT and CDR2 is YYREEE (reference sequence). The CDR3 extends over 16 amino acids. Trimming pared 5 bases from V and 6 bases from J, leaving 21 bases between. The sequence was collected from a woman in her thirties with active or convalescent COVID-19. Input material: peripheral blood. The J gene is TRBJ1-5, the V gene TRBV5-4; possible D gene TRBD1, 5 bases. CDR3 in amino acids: CASSSDGGMGGQPQHF. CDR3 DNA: TGTGCCAGCAGTTCGGACGGGGGAATGGGGGGTCAGCCCCAGCATTTT.